The 17 T cell receptor beta chains presented below share a single source sample, sequenced in a study of cytomegalovirus exposure and HLA in healthy donors (dated 2017 in TCRdb). The receptor library was made with the immunoSEQ multiplex PCR assay. A mixture of 60 forward primers for TCR Vbeta segments and 13 reverse primers for TCR Jbeta segments was used in the multiplex PCR. This immuneACCESS table, as held by TCRdb, lists in-frame sequences with V and J called but not all clones. Of the missing ones, under half trace to an unresolved V gene in checked studies; the others have no known cause. For this sample the table gives some 96,000 clones, of which 65% to 85% were detected only once. The top ten constitute 19% of the sample. The specimen was PBMCs. These receptor sequences come from a woman aged 55-70 years in good health and CMV-seropositive.

J is TRBJ2-3 and V is TRBV18; TRBD1 might be the D (6 bases). The V end was cut by 3 bases, the J end by 1 base, with 11 bases between. The CDR3 totals 15 residues. The germline CDR1 and CDR2 sequences are KGHSH and LQKENI. This CDR3 reads CASSPMAGGTDTQYF. Written as DNA, the CDR3 is TGTGCCAGCTCACCTATGGCAGGGGGCACAGATACGCAGTATTTT.

This sequence joins TRBV6-1 and TRBJ1-5; TRBD1 is a possible D gene (5 bases). V lost 1 base and J lost 7, with 11 bases in between. Germline V gene sequence: CDR1 MNHNS, CDR2 SASEGT. The CDR3 spans 14 residues. The CDR3 nucleotides read TGTGCCAGCAGTGAAGGCCTCCAGGGCCAGCCCCAGCATTTT. Amino acids: CASSEGLQGQPQHF.

The V call is TRBV19, the J call TRBJ2-3; no definite D call. The CDR3 totals 13 residues. Trimming removed 6 bases from V and 2 bases from J, with 9 bases in between. The germline CDR1 and CDR2 sequences are LNHDA and SQIVND (reference sequence). This CDR3 is CASRTTDTDTQYF. For the CDR3, the DNA is TGTGCCAGTAGAACGACTGACACAGATACGCAGTATTTT.

V is TRBV11-2 and J is TRBJ1-2; 8 nucleotides align to TRBD1. With 7 bases clipped from V and 7 bases from J, the junction kept 20 bases outside the gene matches. Germline lookup yields CDR1 SGHAT and CDR2 FQNNGV. The CDR3 length is 17 residues. CDR3 region: CASNPMVGQGATSGYTF. CDR3 DNA: TGTGCCAGCAACCCTATGGTGGGTCAGGGGGCTACGAGTGGCTACACCTTC.

The genes are TRBV29-1 and TRBJ2-3; D perhaps matches TRBD2 (5 bases). Germline V gene lookup returns CDR1 SQVTM and CDR2 ANQGSEA. Between the trimmed V and J ends, which lost 4 bases and 2 bases, there was a span of 16 bases. This CDR3 spans 15 amino acids. The CDR3, as DNA: TGCAGCGTTGTAGGGTTAGCGCCTCTCACAGATACGCAGTATTTT. Translated: CSVVGLAPLTDTQYF.

This clone was seen just once. The V gene is TRBV5-8, the J gene TRBJ2-3, with D perhaps TRBD2 (5 bases). This CDR3 region has 15 residues. Looked up from germline, CDR1 is SGHTS and CDR2 is YDEGEE. Trimming removed 0 bases from V and 0 bases from J, with 8 bases in between. CDR3 in amino acids: CASSLAGVSTDTQYF. The CDR3 nucleotides are TGTGCCAGCAGCTTGGCCGGGGTTAGCACAGATACGCAGTATTTT. Full variable domain (rest looked up from reference TRBV5-8 and TRBJ2-3): EAGVTQSPTHLIKTRGQQATLRCSPISGHTSVYWYQQALGLGLQFLLWYDEGEERNRGNFPPRFSGRQFPNYSSELNVNALELEDSALYLCASSLAGVSTDTQYFGPGTRLTVL.

The chain combines TRBV29-1 with TRBJ2-7, with 7 bases matching TRBD2. CDR1 and CDR2 from the germline V gene are SQVTM and ANQGSEA. V shed 5 bases and J 3 bases; nucleotides not matched to a gene: 13. The CDR3 runs to 15 residues. Here the CDR3 DNA reads TGCAGCGTTAATGTCTGGGAGGGGACCGTCTACGAGCAGTACTTC. Translated, it gives CSVNVWEGTVYEQYF.

The rearrangement uses TRBV5-1 and TRBJ2-5; TRBD1 matches at 7 bases. CDR1 is SGHRS, CDR2 YFSETQ, per germline. The CDR3 is 14 amino acids. The trim removed 4 bases at V and 2 bases at J, leaving 5 bases unmatched. The CDR3 reads CASSGMGQQETQYF. The CDR3 coding sequence is TGCGCCAGCAGCGGGATGGGACAGCAAGAGACCCAGTACTTC. The whole variable domain, remainder taken from reference TRBV5-1 and TRBJ2-5, is KAGVTQTPRYLIKTRGQQVTLSCSPISGHRSVSWYQQTPGQGLQFLFEYFSETQRNKGNFPGRFSGRQFSNSRSEMNVSTLELGDSALYLCASSGMGQQETQYFGPGTRLLVL.

This chain links TRBV19 with TRBJ1-1, with D perhaps TRBD1 (5 bases). Trimming took 5 bases from V and 3 from J, leaving 19 bases between them. Germline lookup yields CDR1 LNHDA and CDR2 SQIVND (reference sequence). The length of the CDR3 is 16 residues. The CDR3 is CASSPYAGLRDTEAFF. The CDR3 coding sequence is TGTGCCAGTAGTCCCTATGCAGGCCTCAGGGACACTGAAGCTTTCTTT. The complete variable domain, with remaining parts taken from reference TRBV19 and TRBJ1-1, reads DGGITQSPKYLFRKEGQNVTLSCEQNLNHDAMYWYRQDPGQGLRLIYYSQIVNDFQKGDIAEGYSVSREKKESFPLTVTSAQKNPTAFYLCASSPYAGLRDTEAFFGQGTRLTVV.

This chain links TRBV7-9 with TRBJ1-1; 7 bases align to TRBD1. The V gene end was trimmed by 5 bases and the J gene end by 5 bases; junction bases not matched to a gene: 5. The CDR3 extends over 13 amino acids. CDR1 is SEHNR, CDR2 FQNEAQ, per germline (reference sequence). The CDR3 is CASSQTGKTEAFF. The CDR3 coding sequence is TGTGCCAGCAGCCAGACAGGGAAGACTGAAGCTTTCTTT. Looking up the rest from reference TRBV7-9 and TRBJ1-1 gives the full variable domain: DTGVSQNPRHKITKRGQNVTFRCDPISEHNRLYWYRQTLGQGPEFLTYFQNEAQLEKSRLLSDRFSAERPKGSFSTLEIQRTEQGDSAMYLCASSQTGKTEAFFGQGTRLTVV.

This chain joins TRBV19 and TRBJ2-3, with 9 positions matching TRBD2. The length of the CDR3 is 15 residues. Germline V gene lookup returns CDR1 LNHDA and CDR2 SQIVND (reference sequence). The V and J ends lost 8 bases and 2 bases, in that order; junction bases with no gene match: 8. CDR3 protein: CASSPLAGFTDTQYF. The CDR3, as DNA: TGTGCCAGTTCCCCCCTAGCGGGGTTCACAGATACGCAGTATTTT.

The chain is built from TRBV7-9 and TRBJ2-6, with 8 bases identical to TRBD1. This CDR3 comprises 18 residues. With 5 bases clipped from V and 0 bases from J, the junction kept 9 bases outside the gene matches. Looked up from germline, CDR1 is SEHNR and CDR2 is FQNEAQ (reference sequence). The CDR3 DNA reads TGTGCCAGCAGCCTTTCCGGGACAGGTCGCTCTGGGGCCAACGTCCTGACTTTC. Translated, it gives CASSLSGTGRSGANVLTF.

V and J are TRBV27 and TRBJ2-3, with TRBD2 as a possible D gene (6 bases). The CDR3 covers 15 residues. Trimming removed 6 bases at V and 6 bases at J, with 19 bases between. Germline CDR1 reads MNHEY; CDR2 reads SMNVEV (reference sequence). The CDR3 region has the DNA TGTGCCAGCAGGCCGCGGGTCGGGACTGCCGATACGCAGTATTTT. Translated: CASRPRVGTADTQYF.

This chain connects TRBV7-2 to TRBJ1-4; D uncertain. From germline, CDR1 is SGHTA and CDR2 FQGNSA. V gave up 2 bases and J gave up 7 bases, with 5 bases separating them. This CDR3 has 12 residues. CDR3 in DNA: TGTGCCAGCAGCTTACGGGGTGAAAAACTGTTTTTT. It encodes CASSLRGEKLFF.

The chain is built from TRBV5-4 and TRBJ2-1; 12 bases are a match to TRBD2. The V gene end was trimmed by 7 bases and the J gene end by 4 bases; junction bases not matched to a gene: 6. Germline loops: CDR1 SGHNT, CDR2 YYREEE (reference sequence). The CDR3 is made up of 15 amino acids. The CDR3 reads CASSRTSGIYNEQFF. The DNA for the CDR3 is TGTGCCAGCTCCCGGACTAGCGGGATTTACAATGAGCAGTTCTTC.

V usage is TRBV5-1 and J usage is TRBJ2-1; 12 bases map to TRBD2. Germline assignment: CDR1 SGHRS and CDR2 YFSETQ. J gave up 9 bases and V 9 bases, and 13 bases lay outside the gene matches. The CDR3 spans 15 residues. CDR3 sequence (DNA): TGCGCCACCTATCCCGAGCTAGCGGGAGGGGGTGAGCAGTTCTTC. Protein: CATYPELAGGGEQFF.

This chain connects TRBV25-1 to TRBJ1-3, with D perhaps TRBD1 (6 bases). CDR1 and CDR2 from the germline V gene are MGHDK and SYGVNS. This CDR3 region has 16 residues. The V end was cut by 1 base, the J end by 0 bases, with 10 bases between. CDR3 in DNA: TGTGCCAGCAGTGAATGGACAGCCTCCTCTGGAAACACCATATATTTT. Protein product: CASSEWTASSGNTIYF.